These T cell receptor beta chains were read from a single sample in a study of PD-L1 blockade in urothelial cancer. Here immunoSEQ multiplex PCR was the method, and the copy in TCRdb shows in-frame clones only, minus some. The sample yields about 48,000 clones, 70% to 90% seen once. The sequences come from PBMCs, collected around atezolizumab (anti-PD-L1) treatment. The receptors shown here come from a man aged 70-80 years with urothelial cancer. CDR3s include the opening cysteine and the closing phenylalanine or tryptophan. The order of the fields is CDR3 protein, V gene, J gene, CDR3 length.

CASSPRGSKLRNEQFF	TRBV28	TRBJ2-1	16
CAWRKTGASTEAFF	TRBV30	TRBJ1-1	14
CASSSRGQIFYGYTF	TRBV11-1	TRBJ1-2	15
CASSSGQAASGNTIYF	TRBV7-6	TRBJ1-3	16
CASSPLRGSGELFF	TRBV18	TRBJ2-2	14
CGSGPPRSSGNTIYF	TRBV28	TRBJ1-3	15
CASTWSHRALSYNEQFF	TRBV19	TRBJ2-1	17
CASSITHLGSDTEAFF	TRBV19	TRBJ1-1	16
CASSRQGAQETQYF	TRBV14	TRBJ2-5	14
CASSQVGTGGADTQYF	TRBV14	TRBJ2-3	16
CASSIFSGNTEAFF	TRBV2	TRBJ1-1	14
CASSEWDRGFGYGYTF	TRBV6-1	TRBJ1-2	16
CASSFSGLVYEQYF	TRBV28	TRBJ2-7	14
CASSLDRSSYEQYF	TRBV5-1	TRBJ2-7	14
CAISGVGVSGQETQYF	TRBV10-3	TRBJ2-5	16
CSVSIFYEQYF	TRBV29-1	TRBJ2-7	11
CAISDTGLDTGELFF	TRBV10-3	TRBJ2-2	15
CASSLTEETQYF	TRBV11-2	TRBJ2-5	12
CASRPAPRGLSYNEQFF	TRBV23-1	TRBJ2-1	17
CASSVGLARQETQYF	TRBV2	TRBJ2-5	15
CASSLDYTGELFF	TRBV5-6	TRBJ2-2	13
CARKRAETSGTGTGELFF	TRBV2	TRBJ2-2	18
CASSPREGLGTEAFF	TRBV18	TRBJ1-1	15
CASSLTGGTSGGNEQFF	TRBV7-3	TRBJ2-1	17
CASSLLGLYNQPQHF	TRBV28	TRBJ1-5	15
CASSSRGQGADTQYF	TRBV5-1	TRBJ2-3	15
CASSQPGLAGGGTGELFF	TRBV4-1	TRBJ2-2	18